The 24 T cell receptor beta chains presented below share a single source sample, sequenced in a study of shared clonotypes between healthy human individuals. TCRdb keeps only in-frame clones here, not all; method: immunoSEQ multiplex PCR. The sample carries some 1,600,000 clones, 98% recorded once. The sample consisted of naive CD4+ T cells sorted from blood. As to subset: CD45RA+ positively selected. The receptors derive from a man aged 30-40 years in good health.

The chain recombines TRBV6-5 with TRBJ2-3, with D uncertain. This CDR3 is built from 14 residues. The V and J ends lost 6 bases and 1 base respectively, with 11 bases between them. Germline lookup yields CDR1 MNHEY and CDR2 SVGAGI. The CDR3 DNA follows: TGTGCCAGCAGGAGTTCCTGGGGCACAGATACGCAGTATTTT. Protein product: CASRSSWGTDTQYF.

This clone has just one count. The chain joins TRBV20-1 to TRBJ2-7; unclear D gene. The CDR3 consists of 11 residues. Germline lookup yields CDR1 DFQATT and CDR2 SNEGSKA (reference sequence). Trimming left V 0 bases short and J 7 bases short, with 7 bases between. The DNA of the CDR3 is TGCAGTGCTAGAGAGGGCAGAGAGCAGTACTTC. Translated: CSAREGREQYF.

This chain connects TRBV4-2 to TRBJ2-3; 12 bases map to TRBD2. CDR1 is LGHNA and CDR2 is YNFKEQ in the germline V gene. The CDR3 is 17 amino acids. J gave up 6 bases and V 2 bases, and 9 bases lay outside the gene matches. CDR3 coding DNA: TGTGCCAGCAGCCAAACACCTAGCGGGAGGGCCCCCGATACGCAGTATTTT. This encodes CASSQTPSGRAPDTQYF.

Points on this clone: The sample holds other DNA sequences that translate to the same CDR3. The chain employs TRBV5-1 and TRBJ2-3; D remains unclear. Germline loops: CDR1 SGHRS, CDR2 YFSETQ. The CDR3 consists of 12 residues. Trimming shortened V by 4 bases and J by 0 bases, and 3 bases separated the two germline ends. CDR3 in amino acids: CASSLSTDTQYF. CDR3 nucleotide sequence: TGCGCCAGCAGCCTGAGCACAGATACGCAGTATTTT.

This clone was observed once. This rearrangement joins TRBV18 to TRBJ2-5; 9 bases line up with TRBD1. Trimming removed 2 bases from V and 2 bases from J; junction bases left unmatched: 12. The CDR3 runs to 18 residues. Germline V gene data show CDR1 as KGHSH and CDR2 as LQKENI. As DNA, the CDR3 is TGTGCCAGCTCACCATACAGGGGGCCTACAGTGGAACAAGAGACCCAGTACTTC. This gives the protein CASSPYRGPTVEQETQYF.

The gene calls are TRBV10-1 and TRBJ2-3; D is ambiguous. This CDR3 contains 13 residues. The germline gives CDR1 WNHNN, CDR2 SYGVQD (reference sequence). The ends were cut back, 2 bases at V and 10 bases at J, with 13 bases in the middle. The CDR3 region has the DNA TGCGCCAGCAGTGAGCCATTTAACCAGGCGCAGTATTTT. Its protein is CASSEPFNQAQYF.

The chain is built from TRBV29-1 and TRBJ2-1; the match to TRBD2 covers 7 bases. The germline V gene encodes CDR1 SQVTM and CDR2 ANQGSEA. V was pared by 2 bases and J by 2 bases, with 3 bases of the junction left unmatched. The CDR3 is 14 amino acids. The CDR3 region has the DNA TGCAGCGTTGAATTGCTAGCGGCCTACAATGAGCAGTTCTTC. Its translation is CSVELLAAYNEQFF.

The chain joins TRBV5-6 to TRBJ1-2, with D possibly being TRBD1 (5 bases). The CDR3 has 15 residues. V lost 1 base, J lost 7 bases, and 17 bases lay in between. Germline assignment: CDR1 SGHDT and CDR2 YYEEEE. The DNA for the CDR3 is TGTGCCAGCAGCTTGTCGGTCGGGGGGAAAGGTGGCTACACCTTC. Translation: CASSLSVGGKGGYTF.

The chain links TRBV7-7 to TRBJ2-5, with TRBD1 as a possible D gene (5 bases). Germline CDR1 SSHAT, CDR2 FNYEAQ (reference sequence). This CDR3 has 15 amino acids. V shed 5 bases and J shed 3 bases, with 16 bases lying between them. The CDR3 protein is CASSPGRTDKETQYF. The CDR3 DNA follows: TGTGCCAGCAGCCCCGGACGGACGGACAAAGAGACCCAGTACTTC.

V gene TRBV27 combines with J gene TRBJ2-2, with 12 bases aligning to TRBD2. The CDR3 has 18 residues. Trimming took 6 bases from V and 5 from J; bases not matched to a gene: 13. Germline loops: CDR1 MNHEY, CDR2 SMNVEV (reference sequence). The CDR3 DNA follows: TGTGCCAGCAGCCCCACCCGACTAGCGGGAGTCGGGACCGGGGAGCTGTTTTTT. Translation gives CASSPTRLAGVGTGELFF.

The DNA for the CDR3 is TGCAGCGCTAGGGACAACTATGGCTACACCTTC. Protein: CSARDNYGYTF. This chain uses TRBV29-1 with TRBJ1-2; D may be TRBD1 (5 bases). This CDR3 comprises 11 residues. V was shortened by 7 bases and J by 2 bases, with 8 bases between the two germline ends. Germline values: CDR1 SQVTM, CDR2 ANQGSEA. Variable domain in full (rest from reference TRBV29-1 and TRBJ1-2): SAVISQKPSRDICQRGTSLTIQCQVDSQVTMMFWYRQQPGQSLTLIATANQGSEATYESGFVIDKFPISRPNLTFSTLTVSNMSPEDSSIYLCSARDNYGYTFGSGTRLTVV.

CDR3 loop: CASSYGLPGASYEQYF. Written as DNA, the CDR3 is TGTGCCAGCAGCTACGGACTCCCTGGAGCCTCCTACGAGCAGTACTTC. The chain employs TRBV7-8 and TRBJ2-7; possibly TRBD2 for D (5 bases). CDR1 and CDR2 (germline): SGHVS, FQNEAQ. This CDR3 has 16 residues. Trimming removed 4 bases from V and 0 bases from J, with 16 bases in between.

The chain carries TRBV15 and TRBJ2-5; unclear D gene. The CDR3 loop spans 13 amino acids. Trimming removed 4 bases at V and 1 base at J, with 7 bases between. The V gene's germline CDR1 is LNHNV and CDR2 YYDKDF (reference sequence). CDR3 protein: CATSMVGQETQYF. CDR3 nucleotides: TGTGCCACCAGCATGGTAGGCCAAGAGACCCAGTACTTC.

For the CDR3, the DNA is TGTGCCAGCAGTGGTAGGGGGGAAGGCACTGAAGCTTTCTTT. It yields the protein CASSGRGEGTEAFF. The chain carries TRBV27 and TRBJ1-1, with a tentative D call TRBD1 (6 bases). The CDR3 covers 14 residues. Trimming shortened V by 5 bases and J by 4 bases, and 14 bases separated the two germline ends. Germline V gene sequence: CDR1 MNHEY, CDR2 SMNVEV (reference sequence).

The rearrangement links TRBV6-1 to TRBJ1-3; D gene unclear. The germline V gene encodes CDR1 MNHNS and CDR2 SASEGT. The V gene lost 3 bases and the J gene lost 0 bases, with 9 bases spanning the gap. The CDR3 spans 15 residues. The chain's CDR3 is CASSEAGNSGNTIYF. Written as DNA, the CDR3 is TGTGCCAGCAGTGAGGCGGGGAACTCTGGAAACACCATATATTTT.

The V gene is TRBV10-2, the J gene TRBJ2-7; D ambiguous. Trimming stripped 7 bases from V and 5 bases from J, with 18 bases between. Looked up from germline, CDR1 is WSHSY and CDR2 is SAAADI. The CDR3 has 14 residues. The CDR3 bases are TGCGCCAGCATCCGAGCCCCACAAGCCAACGAGCAGTACTTC. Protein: CASIRAPQANEQYF.

The CDR3 loop reads CASSPQGYEQFF. CDR3 nucleotide sequence: TGTGCCAGCAGCCCACAGGGCTATGAGCAGTTCTTC. V is TRBV11-2 and J is TRBJ2-1; D is possibly TRBD1 (6 bases). The CDR3 runs to 12 residues. Germline-derived CDR1 and CDR2 are SGHAT and FQNNGV. V was shortened by 5 bases and J by 8 bases, with 10 bases between the two germline ends.

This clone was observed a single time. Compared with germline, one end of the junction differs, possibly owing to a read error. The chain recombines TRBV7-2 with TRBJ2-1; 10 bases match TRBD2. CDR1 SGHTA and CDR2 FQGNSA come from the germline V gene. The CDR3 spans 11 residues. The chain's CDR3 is CASSELAGLVF. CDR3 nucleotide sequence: TGTGCCAGCAGCGAACTAGCGGGATTGGTCTTC.

CDR3 in DNA: TGTGCCAGTAGTATACGGGGCGGGGGCAATGAGCAGTTCTTC. This codes for CASSIRGGGNEQFF. The rearrangement uses TRBV19 and TRBJ2-1; 7 bases align to TRBD2. Unmatched junction bases numbered 4, after V lost 2 bases and J lost 6 bases. Germline V lookup: CDR1 LNHDA, CDR2 SQIVND (reference sequence). The CDR3 is made up of 14 amino acids.

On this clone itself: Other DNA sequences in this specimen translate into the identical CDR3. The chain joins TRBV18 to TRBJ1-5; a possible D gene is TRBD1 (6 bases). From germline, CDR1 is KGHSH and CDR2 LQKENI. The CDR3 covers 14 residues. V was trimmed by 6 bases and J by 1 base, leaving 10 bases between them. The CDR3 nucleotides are TGTGCCAGCTCGCGACAGGACAGCAATCAGCCCCAGCATTTT. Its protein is CASSRQDSNQPQHF.

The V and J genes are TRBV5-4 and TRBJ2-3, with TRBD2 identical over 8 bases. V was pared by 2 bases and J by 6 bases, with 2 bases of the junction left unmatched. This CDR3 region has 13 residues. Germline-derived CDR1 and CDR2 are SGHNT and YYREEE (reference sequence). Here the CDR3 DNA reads TGTGCCAGCAGCTTCGCGGGAGGTGATACGCAGTATTTT. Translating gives CASSFAGGDTQYF.

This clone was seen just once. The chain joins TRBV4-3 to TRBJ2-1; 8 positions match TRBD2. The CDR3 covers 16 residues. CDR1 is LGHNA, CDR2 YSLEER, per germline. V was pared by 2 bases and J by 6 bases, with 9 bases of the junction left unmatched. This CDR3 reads CASSQTLAVEGNEQFF. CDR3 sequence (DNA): TGCGCCAGCAGCCAAACACTAGCGGTGGAGGGCAATGAGCAGTTCTTC.

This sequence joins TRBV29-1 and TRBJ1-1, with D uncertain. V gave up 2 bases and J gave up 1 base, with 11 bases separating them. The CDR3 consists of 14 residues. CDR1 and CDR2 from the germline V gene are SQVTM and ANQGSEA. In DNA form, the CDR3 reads TGCAGCGTTGAAAAGCCCGGGGAGAACACTGAAGCTTTCTTT. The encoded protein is CSVEKPGENTEAFF.

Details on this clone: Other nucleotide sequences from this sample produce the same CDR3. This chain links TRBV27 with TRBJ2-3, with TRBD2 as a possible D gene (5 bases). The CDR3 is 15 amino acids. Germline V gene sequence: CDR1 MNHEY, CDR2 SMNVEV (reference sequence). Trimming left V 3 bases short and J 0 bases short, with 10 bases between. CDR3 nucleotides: TGTGCCAGCAGTTTCCAGAGGACTAGCACAGATACGCAGTATTTT. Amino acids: CASSFQRTSTDTQYF.